Presented here are 23 T cell receptor beta chains from one specimen sequenced in a study of long-term antiretroviral therapy in people with HIV. Survey-level resolution applied to immunoSEQ assay v3.0. Method: immunoSEQ multiplex PCR; TCRdb's copy keeps in-frame clones and lacks some. The table records about 22,000 clones, around 90% of them present only once. Specimen: unsorted PBMCs, collected 2.3 years after starting antiretroviral therapy. The receptors were gathered from a man in his 60s with HIV.

This sequence joins TRBV5-6 and TRBJ2-3; D is ambiguous. CDR1 and CDR2 from the germline V gene are SGHDT and YYEEEE. Between the trimmed V and J ends, which lost 0 bases and 2 bases, there was a span of 16 bases. This CDR3 region has 17 residues. CDR3 sequence reads: CASSLVLESSSTDTQYF. As DNA, the CDR3 is TGTGCCAGCAGCTTGGTCTTAGAGTCCAGTTCCACAGATACGCAGTATTTT.

This chain connects TRBV7-9 to TRBJ2-5; maybe TRBD1 (6 bases). This CDR3 is built from 14 residues. Per the germline V gene, CDR1 is SEHNR and CDR2 is FQNEAQ (reference sequence). Trimming pared 6 bases from V and 7 bases from J, leaving 18 bases between. The CDR3 loop reads CASRTSGHGATQYF. The CDR3 region has the DNA TGTGCCAGCAGAACCTCGGGACACGGGGCGACCCAGTACTTC.

The rearrangement uses TRBV18 and TRBJ2-1, with a weak D call TRBD1 (5 bases). The length of the CDR3 is 13 residues. Deletions cut 6 bases from V and 0 bases from J, with 6 bases between. Germline-derived CDR1 and CDR2 are KGHSH and LQKENI. CDR3 coding DNA: TGTGCCAGCTCCCAGGGCTCCTACAATGAGCAGTTCTTC. This encodes CASSQGSYNEQFF.

CDR3 protein: CASSSGLPINYGYTF. As DNA, the CDR3 is TGCGCCAGCAGCTCCGGACTTCCGATTAACTATGGCTACACCTTC. The chain recombines TRBV5-1 with TRBJ1-2; D remains unclear. Trimming stripped 3 bases from V and 1 base from J, with 13 bases between. There are 15 residues in the CDR3. Looked up from germline, CDR1 is SGHRS and CDR2 is YFSETQ.

This chain connects TRBV10-2 to TRBJ1-6, with a possible D match to TRBD1 (5 bases). The V end was cut by 1 base, the J end by 0 bases, with 10 bases between. This CDR3 spans 17 amino acids. The germline CDR1 and CDR2 sequences are WSHSY and SAAADI. CDR3 nucleotide sequence: TGCGCCAGCAGTGAGTTCCAGGGAGGCTCCTATAATTCACCCCTCCACTTT. Amino acid sequence: CASSEFQGGSYNSPLHF.

The chain couples TRBV5-1 to TRBJ2-1; the D gene could be TRBD1 or TRBD2 (5 bases each). The CDR3 extends over 15 amino acids. Trimming left V 0 bases short and J 2 bases short, with 9 bases between. CDR1 and CDR2 from the germline V gene are SGHRS and YFSETQ. CDR3 residues: CASSLEGTTYNEQFF. As DNA, the CDR3 is TGCGCCAGCAGCTTGGAGGGGACGACCTACAATGAGCAGTTCTTC.

CDR3 bases: TGTGCCAGCAGCCAGGGCACTAATGAAAAACTGTTTTTT. Protein: CASSQGTNEKLFF. This sequence joins TRBV7-3 and TRBJ1-4; perhaps TRBD1 as D (5 bases). Trimming stripped 5 bases from V and 2 bases from J, with 6 bases between. The CDR3 is 13 amino acids. Germline CDR1 is SGHTA and CDR2 is FQGTGA.

In this sample, this clone turned up a few times. The chain joins TRBV7-9 to TRBJ2-4, with D unresolved. Trimming left V 4 bases short and J 5 bases short, with 9 bases between. Germline CDR1 reads SEHNR; CDR2 reads FQNEAQ (reference sequence). The CDR3 spans 13 residues. CDR3 DNA sequence: TGTGCCAGCAGCTCTATTACTCAAAACATTCAGTACTTC. This encodes CASSSITQNIQYF.

This chain connects TRBV7-3 to TRBJ2-3; 9 bases align to TRBD2. Trimming removed 3 bases from V and 6 bases from J; junction bases left unmatched: 7. Germline values: CDR1 SGHTA, CDR2 FQGTGA. This CDR3 contains 15 residues. The DNA for the CDR3 is TGTGCCAGCAGCTTTATAGCGGGGGCGGGGGATACGCAGTATTTT. This gives the protein CASSFIAGAGDTQYF.

The chain has TRBV19 and TRBJ1-5; 9 bases agree with TRBD1. The germline gives CDR1 LNHDA, CDR2 SQIVND (reference sequence). V shed 7 bases and J 6 bases; nucleotides not matched to a gene: 10. This CDR3 is built from 15 residues. The CDR3, as DNA: TGTGCCAGTAACAGCAACAGGGGGCGAGGTCAGCCCCAGCATTTT. This encodes CASNSNRGRGQPQHF. Full variable domain (rest looked up from reference TRBV19 and TRBJ1-5): DGGITQSPKYLFRKEGQNVTLSCEQNLNHDAMYWYRQDPGQGLRLIYYSQIVNDFQKGDIAEGYSVSREKKESFPLTVTSAQKNPTAFYLCASNSNRGRGQPQHFGDGTRLSIL.

V usage is TRBV5-1 and J usage is TRBJ2-3; D perhaps matches TRBD1 (5 bases). The germline CDR1 and CDR2 sequences are SGHRS and YFSETQ. V was shortened by 2 bases and J by 0 bases, with 10 bases between the two germline ends. This CDR3 is 15 amino acids long. The CDR3 protein is CASSLRGPSTDTQYF. Here the CDR3 DNA reads TGCGCCAGCAGCTTAAGGGGCCCTAGCACAGATACGCAGTATTTT.

The V gene is TRBV7-7, the J gene TRBJ2-2; 10 nucleotides line up with TRBD1. The CDR3 has 16 amino acids. J gave up 5 bases and V 5 bases, and 8 bases lay outside the gene matches. Germline values: CDR1 SSHAT, CDR2 FNYEAQ (reference sequence). CDR3 sequence reads: CASSPRPGQGTGELFF. The CDR3 coding sequence is TGTGCCAGCAGCCCCAGACCGGGACAGGGGACCGGGGAGCTGTTTTTT. Drawing the rest from reference TRBV7-7 and TRBJ2-2, the complete variable domain is GAGVSQSPRYKVTKRGQDVTLRCDPISSHATLYWYQQALGQGPEFLTYFNYEAQPDKSGLPSDRFSAERPEGSISTLTIQRTEQRDSAMYRCASSPRPGQGTGELFFGEGSRLTVL.

The chain couples TRBV5-5 to TRBJ1-5, with D possibly being TRBD1 (5 bases). Germline V gene data show CDR1 as SGHKS and CDR2 as YYEKEE (reference sequence). This CDR3 is built from 14 residues. V shed 0 bases and J shed 5 bases, with 9 bases lying between them. CDR3: CASSLGGADQPQHF. Here the CDR3 DNA reads TGTGCCAGCAGCTTGGGCGGGGCGGATCAGCCCCAGCATTTT. The full variable domain, its missing parts supplied by reference TRBV5-5 and TRBJ1-5, is DAGVTQSPTHLIKTRGQQVTLRCSPISGHKSVSWYQQVLGQGPQFIFQYYEKEERGRGNFPDRFSARQFPNYSSELNVNALLLGDSALYLCASSLGGADQPQHFGDGTRLSIL.

The V and J genes are TRBV29-1 and TRBJ2-7; 11 nucleotides agree with TRBD2. Trimming took 5 bases from V and 2 from J; bases not matched to a gene: 11. The CDR3 consists of 16 residues. Germline V gene data show CDR1 as SQVTM and CDR2 as ANQGSEA. The CDR3 loop reads CSVNPVSGGGAYEQYF. The DNA for the CDR3 is TGCAGCGTTAATCCCGTTAGCGGGGGGGGAGCCTACGAGCAGTACTTC.

The chain joins TRBV2 to TRBJ2-5; D unresolved. CDR3 length: 13 amino acids. V lost 4 bases and J lost 1, with 7 bases in between. The germline V gene has CDR1 SNHLY and CDR2 FYNNEI. The CDR3 region has the DNA TGTGCCAGCAGTGCGGACCTCCAAGAGACCCAGTACTTC. It is translated as CASSADLQETQYF.

The V call is TRBV5-4, the J call TRBJ2-7; no reliable D call. Trimming removed 0 bases from V and 2 bases from J, with 9 bases in between. CDR1 SGHNT and CDR2 YYREEE come from the germline V gene (reference sequence). This CDR3 has 14 amino acids. This CDR3 is CASSLVGIAYEQYF. Here the CDR3 DNA reads TGTGCCAGCAGCTTGGTGGGGATCGCCTACGAGCAGTACTTC. Full variable domain (outside the CDR3, taken from reference TRBV5-4 and TRBJ2-7): ETGVTQSPTHLIKTRGQQVTLRCSSQSGHNTVSWYQQALGQGPQFIFQYYREEENGRGNFPPRFSGLQFPNYSSELNVNALELDDSALYLCASSLVGIAYEQYFGPGTRLTVT.

This clone has just a few counts. This chain connects TRBV9 to TRBJ2-7; D is perhaps TRBD1 or TRBD2 (5 bases each). V lost 3 bases to trimming and J lost 2 bases, with 12 bases between them. Looked up from germline, CDR1 is SGDLS and CDR2 is YYNGEE. The CDR3 sequence is 14 residues long. CDR3 nucleotide sequence: TGTGCCAGCAGCGCTGGGGACGGAGCCTACGAGCAGTACTTC. This sequence encodes CASSAGDGAYEQYF. Looking up the rest from reference TRBV9 and TRBJ2-7 gives the full variable domain: DSGVTQTPKHLITATGQRVTLRCSPRSGDLSVYWYQQSLDQGLQFLIQYYNGEERAKGNILERFSAQQFPDLHSELNLSSLELGDSALYFCASSAGDGAYEQYFGPGTRLTVT.

The genes are TRBV28 and TRBJ2-5; 8 bases fit TRBD1. V lost 5 bases and J lost 5; bases outside the gene matches: 4. Germline V gene sequence: CDR1 MDHEN, CDR2 SYDVKM. The CDR3 runs 13 residues. The CDR3 region is CASSPTGVETQYF. The CDR3, as DNA: TGTGCCAGCAGTCCGACAGGGGTGGAGACCCAGTACTTC.

This chain connects TRBV11-2 to TRBJ2-1, with 9 bases matching TRBD2. V trimming: 5 bases; J trimming: 2 bases; junction bases outside the gene matches: 7. Germline V lookup: CDR1 SGHAT, CDR2 FQNNGV. CDR3 length: 16 residues. The CDR3 nucleotides are TGTGCCAGCAGCCCCCTTGGCGGGAGGGCCTACAATGAGCAGTTCTTC. The encoded protein is CASSPLGGRAYNEQFF.

The table lists this clone with a count of one. This sequence joins TRBV11-2 and TRBJ2-6; D uncertain. The ends were cut back, 5 bases at V and 8 bases at J, with 10 bases in the middle. The V gene's germline CDR1 is SGHAT and CDR2 FQNNGV. The CDR3 spans 13 residues. Written as DNA, the CDR3 is TGTGCCAGCAGCCCCAGCCGTTCCAACGTCCTGACTTTC. Protein sequence: CASSPSRSNVLTF. The full variable domain, with the rest looked up from reference TRBV11-2 and TRBJ2-6, is EAGVAQSPRYKIIEKRQSVAFWCNPISGHATLYWYQQILGQGPKLLIQFQNNGVVDDSQLPKDRFSAERLKGVDSTLKIQPAKLEDSAVYLCASSPSRSNVLTFGAGSRLTVL.

The V call is TRBV5-5, the J call TRBJ2-1; the D gene is possibly TRBD1 (5 bases). CDR3 length: 14 amino acids. The germline V gene encodes CDR1 SGHKS and CDR2 YYEKEE (reference sequence). Between the trimmed V and J ends, which lost 4 bases and 4 bases, there was a span of 12 bases. The CDR3 DNA reads as TGTGCCAGCAGCCTTCCCCAGGGATACAATGAGCAGTTCTTC. It encodes CASSLPQGYNEQFF.

This clone was seen a few times. The rearrangement uses TRBV9 and TRBJ1-6; D gene ambiguous. V shed 6 bases and J shed 4 bases, with 14 bases lying between them. From germline, CDR1 is SGDLS and CDR2 YYNGEE. The CDR3 is 15 amino acids. CDR3 region: CASTPSRNYNSPLHF. CDR3 nucleotide sequence: TGTGCCAGCACCCCTAGCAGAAATTATAATTCACCCCTCCACTTT.

The chain uses TRBV18 and TRBJ2-7, with 11 bases matching TRBD2. This CDR3 is 14 amino acids long. Germline CDR1 reads KGHSH; CDR2 reads LQKENI. V shed 4 bases, J shed 3 bases, and the junction held 2 bases outside the gene matches. The CDR3 DNA is TGTGCCAGCTCACAACTAGCGGGGGACTACGAGCAGTACTTC. This codes for CASSQLAGDYEQYF.